Following are 30 T cell receptor beta chains from one sample sequenced in a study of immune evolution from preneoplasia to lung adenocarcinoma. TCRdb's table, derived via immunoSEQ multiplex PCR, lists solely in-frame clones and lacks some. The sample shows thousands of clones, 84% of them seen only once. Sequencing input: FFPE lung adenocarcinoma in situ tissue. The receptors were gathered from a donor at least 70 years old with lung adenocarcinoma.

This chain uses TRBV6-5 with TRBJ2-7, with 7 positions matching TRBD1. Looked up from germline, CDR1 is MNHEY and CDR2 is SVGAGI. V lost 7 bases to trimming and J lost 6 bases; unmatched junction nucleotides: 12. The CDR3 consists of 14 residues. This CDR3 is CASTRDRDQGEQYF. CDR3 DNA sequence: TGTGCCAGCACTCGTGACAGGGACCAAGGCGAGCAGTACTTC.

This clone showed up just a few times. The chain is built from TRBV7-2 and TRBJ2-7, with D unresolved. Germline lookup yields CDR1 SGHTA and CDR2 FQGNSA. The germline V and J ends were trimmed by 5 bases and 0 bases, with 5 bases remaining between them. The CDR3 has 12 amino acids. DNA for the CDR3: TGTGCCAGCAGCGCCAGCTCCTACGAGCAGTACTTC. It translates to CASSASSYEQYF.

The chain links TRBV9 to TRBJ2-7, with TRBD1 identical over 8 bases. The CDR3 is 13 residues long. The ends lost 5 bases at V and 4 bases at J; junction bases unmatched: 5. Germline V CDR1 and CDR2: SGDLS, YYNGEE. The CDR3 nucleotides read TGTGCCAGCAGTCCCACAGGGGGGTACGAGCAGTACTTC. Encoded protein: CASSPTGGYEQYF.

The chain combines TRBV7-9 with TRBJ2-7; D unresolved. The V gene lost 5 bases and the J gene lost 0 bases, with 17 bases spanning the gap. Germline-derived CDR1 and CDR2 are SEHNR and FQNEAQ (reference sequence). The length of the CDR3 is 16 residues. The DNA for the CDR3 is TGTGCCAGCAGCGGCCCCCCCGGACCCAGCTCCTACGAGCAGTACTTC. This gives the protein CASSGPPGPSSYEQYF.

The chain employs TRBV18 and TRBJ2-7; D gene ambiguous. The ends were cut back, 3 bases at V and 0 bases at J, with 9 bases in the middle. The CDR3 runs to 14 residues. The germline CDR1 and CDR2 sequences are KGHSH and LQKENI. The DNA for the CDR3 is TGTGCCAGCTCACCCTCCCCAAACTCCTACGAGCAGTACTTC. Its translation is CASSPSPNSYEQYF.

As to this clone: One end of the junction fails to match germline, which may point to a read error. The V call is TRBV15, the J call TRBJ1-3, with no clear D. CDR3 length: 12 residues. Germline-derived CDR1 and CDR2 are LNHNV and YYDKDF (reference sequence). The CDR3 loop is CATSRDSNTIYF. CDR3 DNA sequence: TGTGCCACCAGCCGAGACTCAAACACCATATATTTT.

The V gene is TRBV11-2, the J gene TRBJ2-7; TRBD1 matches at 8 bases. The CDR3 length is 14 residues. V was pared by 3 bases and J by 7 bases, with 8 bases of the junction left unmatched. Germline lookup yields CDR1 SGHAT and CDR2 FQNNGV. The CDR3 protein is CASSFPDRVVEQYF. The DNA for the CDR3 is TGTGCCAGCAGCTTTCCGGACAGGGTCGTAGAGCAGTACTTC.

The V and J genes are TRBV5-1 and TRBJ2-1; 10 positions match TRBD2. V dropped 7 bases and J dropped 2; count of bases not matched to a gene: 6. This CDR3 is 15 amino acids long. Germline V gene data show CDR1 as SGHRS and CDR2 as YFSETQ. DNA for the CDR3: TGCGCCAGCGGACGACTAGCGGGCCCCTACAATGAGCAGTTCTTC. Protein sequence: CASGRLAGPYNEQFF.

This clone was observed a single time. The chain couples TRBV11-2 to TRBJ2-3; TRBD2 agrees at 14 bases. V shed 1 base and J 7 bases; nucleotides not matched to a gene: 4. CDR1 is SGHAT and CDR2 is FQNNGV in the germline V gene. This CDR3 is built from 16 residues. Here the CDR3 reads CASSLGGTSGRNTQYF. CDR3 sequence (DNA): TGTGCCAGCAGCTTAGGAGGGACTAGCGGGAGAAATACGCAGTATTTT.

This clone appeared once. The V call is TRBV13, the J call TRBJ1-3, with D uncertain. The CDR3 covers 11 residues. Trimming left V 1 base short and J 9 bases short, with 4 bases between. The germline gives CDR1 PRHDT, CDR2 FYEKMQ (reference sequence). CDR3 protein: CASSLEGTIYF. The DNA for the CDR3 is TGTGCCAGCAGCTTAGAGGGCACCATATATTTT.

The gene calls are TRBV7-2 and TRBJ2-1; TRBD2 matches 14 bases. The CDR3 is made up of 15 amino acids. CDR1 and CDR2 (germline): SGHTA, FQGNSA. V lost 5 bases, J lost 10 bases, and 7 bases stayed unmatched. CDR3 protein: CASSPGLAGVGEQFF. The DNA for the CDR3 is TGTGCCAGCAGCCCGGGACTAGCGGGAGTGGGGGAGCAGTTCTTC.

This sequence joins TRBV2 and TRBJ1-5, with 10 positions matching TRBD1. In germline, CDR1 is SNHLY, CDR2 FYNNEI. The CDR3 runs 14 residues. The V segment lost 8 bases and the J segment 7 bases; nucleotides outside the gene matches: 8. The CDR3 sequence: CASGDRGSSQPQHF. CDR3 DNA sequence: TGTGCCAGCGGGGACAGGGGAAGTTCACAGCCCCAGCATTTT.

The chain employs TRBV6-5 and TRBJ2-7; 7 bases align to TRBD2. This CDR3 has 15 amino acids. In germline, CDR1 is MNHEY, CDR2 SVGAGI. The trim removed 6 bases at V and 6 bases at J, leaving 14 bases unmatched. The CDR3 nucleotides are TGTGCCAGCAGCCGAGCCCGGGACTACTCTCCCGAGCAGTACTTC. Protein sequence: CASSRARDYSPEQYF.

J is TRBJ1-5 and V is TRBV19; 7 nucleotides align to TRBD1. Losses at the gene ends were 5 bases for V and 6 bases for J; bases not matched to a gene: 7. The CDR3 totals 14 residues. Germline V gives CDR1 LNHDA, CDR2 SQIVND (reference sequence). Here the CDR3 reads CASSVDRDAQPQHF. As DNA, the CDR3 is TGTGCCAGTAGTGTTGACAGGGACGCTCAGCCCCAGCATTTT.

The chain uses TRBV7-9 and TRBJ2-2; D call uncertain. Germline-derived CDR1 and CDR2 are SEHNR and FQNEAQ (reference sequence). Trimming stripped 5 bases from V and 2 bases from J, with 12 bases between. The CDR3 covers 15 residues. CDR3 sequence: CASSLPFRNTGELFF. The CDR3 nucleotides read TGTGCCAGCAGCCTGCCATTTCGCAACACCGGGGAGCTGTTTTTT.

This clone appeared a few times. The V and J genes are TRBV5-1 and TRBJ2-5; 10 bases match TRBD2. In germline, CDR1 is SGHRS, CDR2 YFSETQ. The CDR3 has 14 amino acids. V dropped 4 bases and J dropped 4; count of bases not matched to a gene: 4. CDR3 loop: CASSPRLAGETQYF. The CDR3 coding sequence is TGCGCCAGCAGCCCTAGACTAGCGGGAGAGACCCAGTACTTC.

The rearrangement uses TRBV14 and TRBJ2-5; D gene unclear. Germline V gene lookup returns CDR1 SGHDN and CDR2 FVKESK. V dropped 1 base and J dropped 0 bases, with 15 bases sitting between them. This CDR3 spans 17 amino acids. The CDR3, as DNA: TGTGCCAGCAGCCAAGCTAGGCCCCAAAAGTACCAAGAGACCCAGTACTTC. Encoded protein: CASSQARPQKYQETQYF. The whole variable domain, remainder taken from reference TRBV14 and TRBJ2-5, is EAGVTQFPSHSVIEKGQTVTLRCDPISGHDNLYWYRRVMGKEIKFLLHFVKESKQDESGMPNNRFLAERTGGTYSTLKVQPAELEDSGVYFCASSQARPQKYQETQYFGPGTRLLVL.

The chain is built from TRBV21-1 and TRBJ2-2. TRBV21-1 is shown as a pseudogene. This CDR3 is 18 amino acids long. DNA of the CDR3: TGTGCCAGCGAGAGTGATAAAGGGGAGCGAAATGCGCCCGGGGAGCTGTTTTTT. Translated: CASESDKGERNAPGELFF.

CDR3 loop: CASSLALAANEKLFF. As DNA, the CDR3 is TGTGCCAGCAGCTTGGCCCTGGCAGCTAATGAAAAACTGTTTTTT. V gene TRBV5-6 combines with J gene TRBJ1-4, with D unresolved. V was clipped by 0 bases and J by 3 bases, with 9 bases between them. The CDR3 is 15 amino acids. Germline V gene data show CDR1 as SGHDT and CDR2 as YYEEEE.

CDR3 DNA: TGCGCCAGCAGCCCACAGGGACTTTTCACAGATACGCAGTATTTT. Protein: CASSPQGLFTDTQYF. The chain employs TRBV5-1 and TRBJ2-3; D possibly matches TRBD1 or TRBD2 (6 bases each). V dropped 4 bases and J dropped 2 bases, with 14 bases sitting between them. This CDR3 is built from 15 residues. Germline CDR1 is SGHRS and CDR2 is YFSETQ.

The chain joins TRBV13 to TRBJ2-7, with 11 bases fitting TRBD2. CDR1 PRHDT and CDR2 FYEKMQ come from the germline V gene (reference sequence). Trimming took 5 bases from V and 6 from J; bases not matched to a gene: 15. The CDR3 runs 17 residues. The CDR3 here is CASSPRLAGGHVPEQYF. The CDR3 DNA follows: TGTGCCAGCAGCCCACGGCTAGCGGGAGGCCATGTCCCCGAGCAGTACTTC.

This chain uses TRBV19 with TRBJ1-2; D is undetermined. V lost 3 bases and J lost 6, with 8 bases in between. Germline CDR1 is LNHDA and CDR2 is SQIVND (reference sequence). The CDR3 spans 12 residues. The CDR3 loop is CASSIASDGYTF. The CDR3 nucleotides read TGTGCCAGTAGTATTGCCAGCGATGGCTACACCTTC.

The V and J genes are TRBV7-9 and TRBJ1-2, with a weak D call TRBD1 (6 bases). The length of the CDR3 is 14 residues. Germline V CDR1 and CDR2: SEHNR, FQNEAQ (reference sequence). V shed 1 base and J shed 6 bases, with 12 bases lying between them. In nucleotides, the CDR3 is TGTGCCAGCAGCTTAGTGGGGGGCCAAAATGGCTACACCTTC. It encodes CASSLVGGQNGYTF.

The rearrangement joins TRBV5-1 to TRBJ1-2; no reliable D call. V gave up 0 bases and J gave up 0 bases, with 9 bases separating them. Germline CDR1 SGHRS, CDR2 YFSETQ. The CDR3 spans 15 residues. The CDR3 spells CASSLDSRANYGYTF. CDR3 coding DNA: TGCGCCAGCAGCTTGGATTCGAGGGCTAACTATGGCTACACCTTC. Complete variable domain (other parts from reference TRBV5-1 and TRBJ1-2): KAGVTQTPRYLIKTRGQQVTLSCSPISGHRSVSWYQQTPGQGLQFLFEYFSETQRNKGNFPGRFSGRQFSNSRSEMNVSTLELGDSALYLCASSLDSRANYGYTFGSGTRLTVV.

This chain uses TRBV6-6 with TRBJ1-2, with no clear D. The CDR3 is made up of 12 amino acids. Germline V CDR1 and CDR2: MNHNY, SVGAGI (reference sequence). V lost 6 bases to trimming and J lost 8 bases, with 13 bases between them. The CDR3 region has the DNA TGTGCCAGCAGACCGCACACGGAGGGCTACACCTTC. Translation gives CASRPHTEGYTF.

This clone was counted only a few times. The chain couples TRBV18 to TRBJ1-1; D is perhaps TRBD1 (5 bases). Trimming stripped 5 bases from V and 0 bases from J, with 13 bases between. CDR3 length: 15 residues. From germline, CDR1 is KGHSH and CDR2 LQKENI. This chain's CDR3 is CASSFGGPMNTEAFF. For the CDR3, the DNA is TGTGCCAGCTCATTCGGGGGACCCATGAACACTGAAGCTTTCTTT.

V gene TRBV7-9 combines with J gene TRBJ1-5; 9 bases are a match to TRBD1. Germline values: CDR1 SEHNR, CDR2 FQNEAQ (reference sequence). CDR3 length: 16 residues. After removal of 5 bases from V and 6 bases from J, the junction contained 11 bases not matched to a gene. CDR3 loop: CASSGGTGGGRQPQHF. In nucleotides, the CDR3 is TGTGCCAGCAGCGGGGGTACAGGGGGCGGACGTCAGCCCCAGCATTTT.

The V call is TRBV2, the J call TRBJ1-4; the match to TRBD1 covers 7 bases. This CDR3 has 14 amino acids. Per the germline V gene, CDR1 is SNHLY and CDR2 is FYNNEI. V gave up 7 bases and J gave up 3 bases; unmatched junction bases: 5. The CDR3 DNA reads as TGTGCCAGCAAAGAGGGGGCCGCTAATGAAAAACTGTTTTTT. Encoded protein: CASKEGAANEKLFF.

This clone was detected only a few times. This sequence joins TRBV6-1 and TRBJ2-5, with 10 bases identical to TRBD2. The germline V gene encodes CDR1 MNHNS and CDR2 SASEGT. CDR3 length: 14 amino acids. Germline trimming cut 8 bases from V and 4 bases from J; bases unmatched to any gene: 7. CDR3 in amino acids: CASGRAGGGETQYF. CDR3 DNA sequence: TGTGCCAGCGGTAGAGCGGGAGGGGGAGAGACCCAGTACTTC.

This clone occurred a few times. The V and J genes are TRBV19 and TRBJ2-1, with 9 bases lining up with TRBD1. The junction had 2 bases not matched to a gene; V was cut back by 3 bases and J by 2 bases. This CDR3 spans 15 amino acids. Per the germline V gene, CDR1 is LNHDA and CDR2 is SQIVND (reference sequence). In DNA, the CDR3 is TGTGCCAGTAGTATGGGGACAGGGACCTACAATGAGCAGTTCTTC. Translating it yields CASSMGTGTYNEQFF.